A single sample gave rise to the 6 T cell receptor beta chains below, sequenced in a study of cytomegalovirus exposure and HLA in healthy donors. The PCR had 60 Vbeta and 13 Jbeta primers. Method: immunoSEQ multiplex PCR; TCRdb's copy keeps in-frame clones and lacks some. The sample consists of roughly 140,000 clones, roughly three quarters of them appearing once. Sequencing used PBMCs. The receptors shown here come from a human donor in good health.

This clone has a handful of counts. J is TRBJ2-3 and V is TRBV7-9; D is possibly TRBD2 (5 bases). V lost 3 bases and J 0 bases, leaving 7 bases between the germline ends. There are 14 residues in the CDR3. CDR1 and CDR2 from the germline V gene are SEHNR and FQNEAQ (reference sequence). CDR3 residues: CASSLGASTDTQYF. CDR3 nucleotides: TGTGCCAGCAGCTTGGGAGCTAGCACAGATACGCAGTATTTT.

V and J are TRBV4-2 and TRBJ1-6; the D gene is possibly TRBD1 (6 bases). V was clipped by 8 bases and J by 10 bases, with 18 bases between them. The length of the CDR3 is 14 residues. Per the germline V gene, CDR1 is LGHNA and CDR2 is YNFKEQ. CDR3 nucleotides: TGTGCCAGCCGCGACGAATACAGGGAATCACCCCTCCACTTT. Its translation: CASRDEYRESPLHF.

This clone was detected a few times. The V and J genes are TRBV7-9 and TRBJ2-1; TRBD2 aligns across 11 bases. The V gene end was trimmed by 4 bases and the J gene end by 7 bases; junction bases not matched to a gene: 12. This CDR3 is built from 17 residues. The germline CDR1 and CDR2 sequences are SEHNR and FQNEAQ (reference sequence). The CDR3: CASSSTSLAGGGNEQFF. As DNA, the CDR3 is TGTGCCAGCAGCTCGACCTCCCTAGCGGGAGGCGGAAATGAGCAGTTCTTC.

The chain joins TRBV6-6 to TRBJ2-7; possibly TRBD2 for D (5 bases). Germline loops: CDR1 MNHNY, CDR2 SVGAGI (reference sequence). The V gene lost 7 bases and the J gene lost 0 bases, with 16 bases spanning the gap. The CDR3 runs 15 residues. The CDR3 bases are TGTGCCAGCATCCAAGGAGGCTCCAGCTCCTACGAGCAGTACTTC. Its translation: CASIQGGSSSYEQYF.

The chain combines TRBV10-3 with TRBJ2-3, with D unresolved. The germline V and J ends were trimmed by 5 bases and 1 base, with 10 bases remaining between them. Germline V gene sequence: CDR1 ENHRY, CDR2 SYGVKD. The CDR3 spans 14 residues. CDR3 in amino acids: CAISSTKGTDTQYF. DNA for the CDR3: TGTGCCATCAGTAGTACTAAGGGCACAGATACGCAGTATTTT.

The J gene is TRBJ1-1, the V gene TRBV7-8; D gene uncertain. Trimming left V 4 bases short and J 7 bases short, with 10 bases between. This CDR3 spans 12 amino acids. Germline-derived CDR1 and CDR2 are SGHVS and FQNEAQ. The CDR3 DNA follows: TGTGCCAGCAGCTCCGACGGGTATGAAGCTTTCTTT. This codes for CASSSDGYEAFF.